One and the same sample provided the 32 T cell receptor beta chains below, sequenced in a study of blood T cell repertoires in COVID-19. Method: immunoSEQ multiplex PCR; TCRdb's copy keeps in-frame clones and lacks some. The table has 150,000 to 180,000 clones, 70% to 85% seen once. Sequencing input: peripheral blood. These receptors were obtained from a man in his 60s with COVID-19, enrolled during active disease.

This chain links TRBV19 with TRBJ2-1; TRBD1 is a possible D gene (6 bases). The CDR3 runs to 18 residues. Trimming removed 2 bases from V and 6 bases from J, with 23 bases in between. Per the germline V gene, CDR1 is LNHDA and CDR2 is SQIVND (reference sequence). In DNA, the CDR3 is TGTGCCAGTAGTATAATAGCAGGGGCCGGTCTACGGTCCAATGAGCAGTTCTTC. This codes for CASSIIAGAGLRSNEQFF. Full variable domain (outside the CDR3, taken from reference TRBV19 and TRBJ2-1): DGGITQSPKYLFRKEGQNVTLSCEQNLNHDAMYWYRQDPGQGLRLIYYSQIVNDFQKGDIAEGYSVSREKKESFPLTVTSAQKNPTAFYLCASSIIAGAGLRSNEQFFGPGTRLTVL.

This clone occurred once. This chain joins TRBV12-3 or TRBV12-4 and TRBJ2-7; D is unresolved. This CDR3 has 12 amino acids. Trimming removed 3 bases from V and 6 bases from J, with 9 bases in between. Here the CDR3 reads CASSFVTGEQYF. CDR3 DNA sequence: TGTGCCAGCAGTTTCGTTACGGGCGAGCAGTACTTC.

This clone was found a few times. The CDR3: CASSLAGGGVNIQYF. The DNA of the CDR3 is TGTGCCAGCAGCTTGGCCGGGGGAGGGGTGAACATTCAGTACTTC. The gene calls are TRBV5-8 and TRBJ2-4; 7 nucleotides agree with TRBD2. The junction had 7 bases not matched to a gene; V was cut back by 0 bases and J by 7 bases. The CDR3 spans 15 residues. CDR1 SGHTS and CDR2 YDEGEE come from the germline V gene.

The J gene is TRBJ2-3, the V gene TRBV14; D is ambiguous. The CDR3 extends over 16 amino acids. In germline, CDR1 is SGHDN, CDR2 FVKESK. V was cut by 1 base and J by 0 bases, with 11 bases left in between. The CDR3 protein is CASSQARGTSTDTQYF. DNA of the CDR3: TGTGCCAGCAGCCAAGCTCGCGGTACTAGCACAGATACGCAGTATTTT.

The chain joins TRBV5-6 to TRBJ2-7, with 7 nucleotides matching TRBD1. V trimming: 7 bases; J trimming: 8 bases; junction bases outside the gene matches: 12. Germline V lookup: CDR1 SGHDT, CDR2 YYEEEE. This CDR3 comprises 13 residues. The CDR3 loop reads CASLHRQGRKQYF. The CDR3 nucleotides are TGTGCCAGCTTACACAGACAGGGCCGTAAGCAGTACTTC.

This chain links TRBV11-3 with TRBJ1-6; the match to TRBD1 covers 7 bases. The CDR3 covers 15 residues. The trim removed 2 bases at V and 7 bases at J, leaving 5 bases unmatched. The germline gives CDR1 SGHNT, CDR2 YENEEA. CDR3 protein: CASSLRAGGNSPLHF. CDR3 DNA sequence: TGTGCCAGCAGCTTAAGGGCAGGGGGGAATTCACCCCTCCACTTT.

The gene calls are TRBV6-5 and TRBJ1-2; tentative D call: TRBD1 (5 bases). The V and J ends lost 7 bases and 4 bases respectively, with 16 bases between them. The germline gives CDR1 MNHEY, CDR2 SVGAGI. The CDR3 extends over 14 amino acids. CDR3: CASNRAGVGYGYTF. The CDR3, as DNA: TGTGCCAGCAATCGTGCGGGGGTCGGCTATGGCTACACCTTC.

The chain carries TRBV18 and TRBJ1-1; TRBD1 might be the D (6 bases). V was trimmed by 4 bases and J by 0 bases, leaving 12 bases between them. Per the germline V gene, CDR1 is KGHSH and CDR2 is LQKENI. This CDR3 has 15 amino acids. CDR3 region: CASSRTDSMNTEAFF. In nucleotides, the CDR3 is TGTGCCAGCTCACGGACGGACAGCATGAACACTGAAGCTTTCTTT.

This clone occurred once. The CDR3: CASRLTGPGNQPQHF. CDR3 nucleotide sequence: TGTGCCAGCAGGCTAACAGGCCCAGGCAATCAGCCCCAGCATTTT. This rearrangement joins TRBV6-5 to TRBJ1-5; D is possibly TRBD1 (5 bases). This CDR3 has 15 amino acids. Germline CDR1 and CDR2: MNHEY and SVGAGI. Between the trimmed V and J ends, which lost 6 bases and 2 bases, there was a span of 14 bases.

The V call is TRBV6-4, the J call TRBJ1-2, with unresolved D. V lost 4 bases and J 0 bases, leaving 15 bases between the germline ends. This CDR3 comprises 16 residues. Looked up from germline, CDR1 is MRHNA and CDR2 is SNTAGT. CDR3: CASSGGMDGTNYGYTF. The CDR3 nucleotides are TGTGCCAGCAGTGGAGGGATGGACGGGACTAACTATGGCTACACCTTC.

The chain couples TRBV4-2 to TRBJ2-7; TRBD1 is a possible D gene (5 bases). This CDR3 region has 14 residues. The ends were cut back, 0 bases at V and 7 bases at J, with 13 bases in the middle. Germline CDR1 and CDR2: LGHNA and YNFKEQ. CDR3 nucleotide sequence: TGTGCCAGCAGCCAAGATCAGGGTTTTGGGGAGCAGTACTTC. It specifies CASSQDQGFGEQYF.

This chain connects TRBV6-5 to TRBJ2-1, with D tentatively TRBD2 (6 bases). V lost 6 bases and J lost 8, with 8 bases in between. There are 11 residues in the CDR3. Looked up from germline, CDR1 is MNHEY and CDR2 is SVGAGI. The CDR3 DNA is TGTGCCAGCAGCTGGAGGGATGAGCAGTTCTTC. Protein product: CASSWRDEQFF.

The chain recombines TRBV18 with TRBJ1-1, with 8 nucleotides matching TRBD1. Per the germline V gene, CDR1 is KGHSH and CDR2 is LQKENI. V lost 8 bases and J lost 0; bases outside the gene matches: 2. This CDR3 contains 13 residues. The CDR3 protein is CASRTGLNTEAFF. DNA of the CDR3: TGTGCCAGCCGGACAGGGTTGAACACTGAAGCTTTCTTT.

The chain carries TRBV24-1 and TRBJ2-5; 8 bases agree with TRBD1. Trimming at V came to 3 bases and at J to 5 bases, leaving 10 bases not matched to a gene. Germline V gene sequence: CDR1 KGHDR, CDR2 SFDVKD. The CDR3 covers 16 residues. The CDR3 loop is CATSDDRTGRGETQYF. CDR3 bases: TGTGCCACCAGTGATGACCGGACAGGGCGAGGGGAGACCCAGTACTTC.

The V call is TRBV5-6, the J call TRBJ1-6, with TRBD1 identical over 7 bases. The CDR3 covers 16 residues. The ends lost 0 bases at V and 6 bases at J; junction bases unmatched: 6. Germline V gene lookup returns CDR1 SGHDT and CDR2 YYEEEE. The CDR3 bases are TGTGCCAGCAGCTTGGTCGGAGGGGGCTCTAATTCACCCCTCCACTTT. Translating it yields CASSLVGGGSNSPLHF.

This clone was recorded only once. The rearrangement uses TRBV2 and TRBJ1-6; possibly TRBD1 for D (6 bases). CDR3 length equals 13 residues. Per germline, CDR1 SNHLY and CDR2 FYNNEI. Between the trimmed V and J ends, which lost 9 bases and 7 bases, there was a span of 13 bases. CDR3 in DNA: TGTGCCAGTGCCCGGGACATCAATTCACCCCTCCACTTT. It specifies CASARDINSPLHF.

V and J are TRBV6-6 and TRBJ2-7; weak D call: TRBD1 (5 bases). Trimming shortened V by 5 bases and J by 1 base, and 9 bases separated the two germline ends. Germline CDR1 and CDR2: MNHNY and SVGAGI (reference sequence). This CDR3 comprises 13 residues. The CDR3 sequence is CASSATGSYEQYF. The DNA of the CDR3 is TGTGCCAGCAGTGCCACAGGTTCCTACGAGCAGTACTTC.

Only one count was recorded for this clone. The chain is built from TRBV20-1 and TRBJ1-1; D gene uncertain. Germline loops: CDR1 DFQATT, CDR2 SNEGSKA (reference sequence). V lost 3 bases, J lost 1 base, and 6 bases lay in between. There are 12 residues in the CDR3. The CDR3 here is CSASSWNTEAFF. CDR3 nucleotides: TGCAGTGCTAGTAGCTGGAACACTGAAGCTTTCTTT.

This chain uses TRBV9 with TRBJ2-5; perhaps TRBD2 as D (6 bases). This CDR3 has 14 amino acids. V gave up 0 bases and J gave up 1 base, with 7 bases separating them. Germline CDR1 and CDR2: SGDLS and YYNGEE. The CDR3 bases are TGTGCCAGCAGCGTAGCGGGGGTCCAAGAGACCCAGTACTTC. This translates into CASSVAGVQETQYF.

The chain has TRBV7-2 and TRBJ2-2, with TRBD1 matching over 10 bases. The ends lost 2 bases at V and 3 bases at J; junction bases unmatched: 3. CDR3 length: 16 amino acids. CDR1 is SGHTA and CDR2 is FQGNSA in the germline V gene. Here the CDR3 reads CASSLIGTGDTGELFF. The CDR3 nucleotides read TGTGCCAGCAGCTTAATAGGGACAGGGGACACCGGGGAGCTGTTTTTT. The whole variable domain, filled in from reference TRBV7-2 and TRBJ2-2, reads GAGVSQSPSNKVTEKGKDVELRCDPISGHTALYWYRQSLGQGLEFLIYFQGNSAPDKSGLPSDRFSAERTGGSVSTLTIQRTQQEDSAVYLCASSLIGTGDTGELFFGEGSRLTVL.

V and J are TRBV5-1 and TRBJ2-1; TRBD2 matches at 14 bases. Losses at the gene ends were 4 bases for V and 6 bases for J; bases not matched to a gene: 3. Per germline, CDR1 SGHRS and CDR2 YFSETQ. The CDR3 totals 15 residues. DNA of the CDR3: TGCGCCAGCAGCGCGGGACTAGCGGGAGTCAATGAGCAGTTCTTC. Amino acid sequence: CASSAGLAGVNEQFF. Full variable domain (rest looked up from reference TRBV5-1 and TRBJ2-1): KAGVTQTPRYLIKTRGQQVTLSCSPISGHRSVSWYQQTPGQGLQFLFEYFSETQRNKGNFPGRFSGRQFSNSRSEMNVSTLELGDSALYLCASSAGLAGVNEQFFGPGTRLTVL.

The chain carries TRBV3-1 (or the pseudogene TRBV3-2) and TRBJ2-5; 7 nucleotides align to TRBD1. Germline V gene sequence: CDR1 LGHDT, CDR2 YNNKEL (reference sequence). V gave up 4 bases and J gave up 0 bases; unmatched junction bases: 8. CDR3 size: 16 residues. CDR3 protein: CASSPRDRLNQETQYF. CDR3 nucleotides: TGTGCCAGCAGCCCCCGGGACAGACTAAACCAAGAGACCCAGTACTTC.

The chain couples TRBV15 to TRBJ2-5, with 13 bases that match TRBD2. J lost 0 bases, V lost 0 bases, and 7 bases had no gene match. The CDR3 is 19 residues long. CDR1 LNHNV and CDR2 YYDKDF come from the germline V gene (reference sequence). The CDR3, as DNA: TGTGCCACCAGCAGAGAACGAGGACTAGCGGGGGCCCACCAAGAGACCCAGTACTTC. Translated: CATSRERGLAGAHQETQYF. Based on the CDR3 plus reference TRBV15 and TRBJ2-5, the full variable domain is DAMVIQNPRYQVTQFGKPVTLSCSQTLNHNVMYWYQQKSSQAPKLLFHYYDKDFNNEADTPDNFQSRRPNTSFCFLDIRSPGLGDTAMYLCATSRERGLAGAHQETQYFGPGTRLLVL.

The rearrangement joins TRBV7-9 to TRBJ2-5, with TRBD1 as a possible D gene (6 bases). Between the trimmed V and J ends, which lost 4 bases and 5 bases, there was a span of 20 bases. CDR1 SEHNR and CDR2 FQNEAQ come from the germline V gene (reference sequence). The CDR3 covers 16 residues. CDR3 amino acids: CASSSLGAGARETQYF. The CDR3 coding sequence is TGTGCCAGCAGCTCCCTGGGGGCAGGCGCCCGGGAGACCCAGTACTTC.

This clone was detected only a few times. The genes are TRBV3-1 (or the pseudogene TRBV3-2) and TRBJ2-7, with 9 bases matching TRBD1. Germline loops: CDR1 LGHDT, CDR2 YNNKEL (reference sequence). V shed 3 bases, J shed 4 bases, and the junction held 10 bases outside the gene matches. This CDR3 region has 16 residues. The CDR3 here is CASSQGGGTGPYEQYF. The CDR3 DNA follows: TGTGCCAGCAGCCAGGGTGGGGGGACAGGGCCTTACGAGCAGTACTTC.

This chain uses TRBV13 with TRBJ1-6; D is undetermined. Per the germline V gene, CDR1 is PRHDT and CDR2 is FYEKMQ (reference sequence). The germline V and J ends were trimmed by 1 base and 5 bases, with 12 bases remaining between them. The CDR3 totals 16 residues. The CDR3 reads CASSLASGRHNSPLHF. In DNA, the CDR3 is TGTGCCAGCAGCTTAGCCTCAGGCCGTCATAATTCACCCCTCCACTTT.

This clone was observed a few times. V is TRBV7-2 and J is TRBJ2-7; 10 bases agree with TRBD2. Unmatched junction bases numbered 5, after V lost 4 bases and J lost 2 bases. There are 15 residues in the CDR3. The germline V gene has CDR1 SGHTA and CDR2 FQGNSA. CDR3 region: CASSSASGGPYEQYF. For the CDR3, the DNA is TGTGCCAGCAGCTCGGCTAGCGGGGGTCCCTACGAGCAGTACTTC.

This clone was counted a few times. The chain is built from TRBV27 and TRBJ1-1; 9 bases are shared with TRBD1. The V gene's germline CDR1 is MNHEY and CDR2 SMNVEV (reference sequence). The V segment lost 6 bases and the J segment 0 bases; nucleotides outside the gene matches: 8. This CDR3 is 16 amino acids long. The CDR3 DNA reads TGTGCCAGCAGGCCCGGGACAGGGAGGTTGAACACTGAAGCTTTCTTT. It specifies CASRPGTGRLNTEAFF.

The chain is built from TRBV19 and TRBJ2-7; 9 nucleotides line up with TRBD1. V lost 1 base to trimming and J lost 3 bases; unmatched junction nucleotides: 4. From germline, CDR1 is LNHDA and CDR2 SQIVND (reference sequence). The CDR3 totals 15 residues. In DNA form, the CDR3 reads TGTGCCAGTAGTATAGTCCCGGGACAGGGCTACGAGCAGTACTTC. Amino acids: CASSIVPGQGYEQYF.

CDR3 DNA sequence: TGTGCCAAGTATTGGGCTCTGGGACAGGGGACCCTTAACTATGGCTACACCTTC. It is translated as CAKYWALGQGTLNYGYTF. The chain joins TRBV19 to TRBJ1-2; 10 bases line up with TRBD1. CDR3 length: 18 residues. Germline V gives CDR1 LNHDA, CDR2 SQIVND (reference sequence). Trimming at V came to 10 bases and at J to 1 base, leaving 18 bases not matched to a gene.

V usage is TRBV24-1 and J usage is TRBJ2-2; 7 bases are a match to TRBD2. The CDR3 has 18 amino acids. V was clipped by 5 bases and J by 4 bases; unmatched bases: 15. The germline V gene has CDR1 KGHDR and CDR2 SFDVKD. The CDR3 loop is CATSGNAASGVGTGELFF. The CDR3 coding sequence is TGTGCCACCAGTGGCAACGCGGCCAGCGGGGTCGGCACCGGGGAGCTGTTTTTT.

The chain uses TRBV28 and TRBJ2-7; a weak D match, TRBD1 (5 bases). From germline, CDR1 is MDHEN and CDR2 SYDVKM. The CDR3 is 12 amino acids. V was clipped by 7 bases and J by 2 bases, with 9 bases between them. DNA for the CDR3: TGTGCCAGCACGGACACGGCCTACGAGCAGTACTTC. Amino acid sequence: CASTDTAYEQYF.